Listed here is a single T cell receptor (beta chain). The target antigen is unknown. This specimen belongs to a study of T cells after yellow fever vaccination. Study-wide points: Subsequent booster samples again held most clones from primary vaccination (96% CD4, 85% to 90% CD8). A weaker but faster secondary response was observed, peaking on day 5 versus 15.

This CDR3 region has 15 residues. Template switching with 5'RACE generated the TCR cDNA and added a universal primer site and UMIs. TCRdb re-called the 5' RACE reads with MiXCR, one entry per CDR3 protein. The sample has about 30,000 distinct CDR3 sequences, about 5% seen once. The TCR comes from a man aged 25 to 40 who received the YFV17D yellow fever vaccine. Source: CD8+ T cells sorted from PBMCs, taken 10 days after the yellow fever booster vaccination. The chain uses TRBV12-2 and TRBJ1-1. TRBV12-2 is annotated as a pseudogene. This chain's CDR3 is CASRLAGVMNTEAFF. CDR3 nucleotide sequence: TGTGCAAGTCGCTTAGCTGGAGTAATGAACACTGAAGCTTTCTTT.